One and the same sample provided the 2 T cell receptor beta chains below, sequenced in a study of T cell responses to AZD1222 COVID-19 vaccine. The method was immunoSEQ multiplex PCR; TCRdb's version includes in-frame clones alone and lacks a portion of them. The table lists about 130,000 clones, 90% to 95% of them singletons. Sequenced here: peripheral blood, sampled on day 0 of AZD1222 vaccination. The receptors come from an adult in good health.

This chain connects TRBV5-1 to TRBJ2-7, with a tentative D call TRBD2 (5 bases). CDR3 length: 13 residues. Trimming took off 0 bases at V and 6 bases at J, with 10 bases between the two ends. From germline, CDR1 is SGHRS and CDR2 YFSETQ. This chain's CDR3 is CASSLGTVPEQYF. The DNA for the CDR3 is TGCGCCAGCAGCTTGGGGACTGTGCCCGAGCAGTACTTC.

The chain is built from TRBV30 and TRBJ1-1, with 7 bases fitting TRBD1. V was pared by 8 bases and J by 11 bases, with 17 bases of the junction left unmatched. Per the germline V gene, CDR1 is GTSNPN and CDR2 is SVGIG (reference sequence). The CDR3 covers 13 residues. The CDR3 sequence: CAGTLGQVGSAFF. DNA for the CDR3: TGTGCCGGGACCCTTGGACAGGTTGGGTCCGCTTTCTTT.